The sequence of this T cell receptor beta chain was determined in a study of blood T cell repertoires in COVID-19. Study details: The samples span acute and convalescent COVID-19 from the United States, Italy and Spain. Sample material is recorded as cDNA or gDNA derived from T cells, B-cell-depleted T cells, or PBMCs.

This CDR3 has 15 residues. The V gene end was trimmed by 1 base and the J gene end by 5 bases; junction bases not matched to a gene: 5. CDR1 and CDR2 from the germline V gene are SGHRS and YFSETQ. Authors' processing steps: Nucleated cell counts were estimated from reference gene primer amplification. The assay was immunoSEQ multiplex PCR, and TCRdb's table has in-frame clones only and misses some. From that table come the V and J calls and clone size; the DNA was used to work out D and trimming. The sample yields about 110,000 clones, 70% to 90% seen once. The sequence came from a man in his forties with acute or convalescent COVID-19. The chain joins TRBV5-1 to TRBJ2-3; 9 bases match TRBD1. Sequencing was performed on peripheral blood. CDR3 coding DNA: TGCGCCAGCAGCTTGAGGACAGGGGATGGAGATACGCAGTATTTT. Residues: CASSLRTGDGDTQYF.